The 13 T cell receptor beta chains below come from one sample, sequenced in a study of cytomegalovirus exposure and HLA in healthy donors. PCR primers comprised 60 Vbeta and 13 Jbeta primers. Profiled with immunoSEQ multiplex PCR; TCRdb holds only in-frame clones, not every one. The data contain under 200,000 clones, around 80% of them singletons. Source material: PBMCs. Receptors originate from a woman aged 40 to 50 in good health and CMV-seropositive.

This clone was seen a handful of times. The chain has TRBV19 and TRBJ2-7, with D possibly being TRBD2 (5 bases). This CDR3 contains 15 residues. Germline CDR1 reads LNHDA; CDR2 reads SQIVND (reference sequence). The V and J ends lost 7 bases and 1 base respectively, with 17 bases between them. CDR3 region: CASTTSIGLSYEQYF. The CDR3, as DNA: TGTGCCAGTACTACGAGCATCGGACTTTCCTACGAGCAGTACTTC.

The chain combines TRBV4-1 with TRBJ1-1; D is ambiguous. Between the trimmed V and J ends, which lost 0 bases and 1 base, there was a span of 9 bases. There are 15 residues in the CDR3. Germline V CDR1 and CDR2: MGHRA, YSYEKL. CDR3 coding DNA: TGCGCCAGCAGCCAAGATCGGCCGGGGAACACTGAAGCTTTCTTT. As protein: CASSQDRPGNTEAFF.

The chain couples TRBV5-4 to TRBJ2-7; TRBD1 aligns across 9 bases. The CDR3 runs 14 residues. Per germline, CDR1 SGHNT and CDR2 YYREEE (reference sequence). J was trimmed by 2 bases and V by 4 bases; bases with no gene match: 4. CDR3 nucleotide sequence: TGTGCCAGCAGCGACCGGGACAGGGCCTACGAGCAGTACTTC. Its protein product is CASSDRDRAYEQYF.

CDR3 nucleotides: TGTGCCAGCAGTTTAGGCGGGAGGTATTCCTACAATGAGCAGTTCTTC. Protein sequence: CASSLGGRYSYNEQFF. The V gene is TRBV28, the J gene TRBJ2-1; 8 positions match TRBD2. Looked up from germline, CDR1 is MDHEN and CDR2 is SYDVKM. V lost 2 bases and J lost 1; bases outside the gene matches: 4. The CDR3 is 16 amino acids.

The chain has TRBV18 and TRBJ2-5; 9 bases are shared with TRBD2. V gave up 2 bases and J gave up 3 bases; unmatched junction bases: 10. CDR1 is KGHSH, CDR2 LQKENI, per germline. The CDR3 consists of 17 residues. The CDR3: CASSPVAGGAPKETQYF. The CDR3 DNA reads TGTGCCAGCTCACCAGTCGCGGGGGGGGCGCCGAAAGAGACCCAGTACTTC.

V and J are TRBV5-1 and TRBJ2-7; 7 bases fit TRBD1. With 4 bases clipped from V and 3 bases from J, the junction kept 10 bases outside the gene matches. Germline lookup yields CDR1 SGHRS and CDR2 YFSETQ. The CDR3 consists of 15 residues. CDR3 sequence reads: CASSPQGNKNYEQYF. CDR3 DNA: TGCGCCAGCAGCCCACAGGGGAATAAAAACTACGAGCAGTACTTC.

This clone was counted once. This CDR3 reads CASSFGGYNEQFF. The CDR3 DNA reads as TGTGCCAGCAGTTTTGGAGGTTACAATGAGCAGTTCTTC. V usage is TRBV28 and J usage is TRBJ2-1, with D perhaps TRBD2 (5 bases). The germline V gene encodes CDR1 MDHEN and CDR2 SYDVKM. The V and J ends lost 3 bases and 4 bases respectively, with 7 bases between them. This CDR3 is 13 amino acids long.

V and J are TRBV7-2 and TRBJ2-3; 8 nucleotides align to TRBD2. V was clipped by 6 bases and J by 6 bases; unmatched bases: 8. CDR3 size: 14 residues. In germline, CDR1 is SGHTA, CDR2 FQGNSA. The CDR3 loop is CASSGASGSDTQYF. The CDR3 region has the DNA TGTGCCAGCAGTGGGGCAAGCGGGAGCGATACGCAGTATTTT.

For the CDR3, the DNA is TGTGCCAGCAGCTTGGGCCAGGGATCCTACAATGAGCAGTTCTTC. Translating it yields CASSLGQGSYNEQFF. This rearrangement joins TRBV5-8 to TRBJ2-1; D might be TRBD1 (5 bases). The CDR3 spans 15 residues. The germline gives CDR1 SGHTS, CDR2 YDEGEE. V was shortened by 0 bases and J by 1 base, with 8 bases between the two germline ends.

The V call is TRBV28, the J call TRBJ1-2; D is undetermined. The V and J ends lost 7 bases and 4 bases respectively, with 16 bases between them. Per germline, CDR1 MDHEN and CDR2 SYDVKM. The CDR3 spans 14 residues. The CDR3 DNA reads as TGTGCCAGCATTCCCAGTTCCCCAGGCTATGGCTACACCTTC. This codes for CASIPSSPGYGYTF.

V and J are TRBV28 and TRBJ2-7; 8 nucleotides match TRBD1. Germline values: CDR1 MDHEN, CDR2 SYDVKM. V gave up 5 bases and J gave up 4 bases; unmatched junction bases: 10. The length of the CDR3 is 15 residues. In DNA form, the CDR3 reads TGTGCCAGCAGTACCACCAGGGGGCGCGGGTACGAGCAGTACTTC. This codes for CASSTTRGRGYEQYF.

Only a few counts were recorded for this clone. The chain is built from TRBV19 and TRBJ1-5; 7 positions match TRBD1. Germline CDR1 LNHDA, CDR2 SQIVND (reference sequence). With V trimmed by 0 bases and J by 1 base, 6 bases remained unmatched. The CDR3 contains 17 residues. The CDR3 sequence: CASSIDSQGISNQPQHF. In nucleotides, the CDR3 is TGTGCCAGTAGTATAGATTCACAGGGGATAAGCAATCAGCCCCAGCATTTT.

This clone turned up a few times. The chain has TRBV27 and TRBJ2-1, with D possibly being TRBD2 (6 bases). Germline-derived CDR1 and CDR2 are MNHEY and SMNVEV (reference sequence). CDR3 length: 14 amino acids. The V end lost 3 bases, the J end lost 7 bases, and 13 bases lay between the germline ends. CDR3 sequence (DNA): TGTGCCAGCAGTTTTCTAGCGCAGAGGAATGAGCAGTTCTTC. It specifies CASSFLAQRNEQFF.